A selection of T cell receptor beta chains follows, all from one sample in a study of CD8 T cells in Susac syndrome. Each CDR3 protein gets one entry after TCRdb re-called the immunoSEQ multiplex PCR reads with MiXCR. In the table there are approximately 180,000 distinct CDR3 sequences, roughly 90% of which are singletons. The specimen was CD4+ T cells from PBMCs. The receptors come from a human donor with Susac syndrome. Both conserved end residues are trimmed from each CDR3. Fields, in order: V gene, CDR3 length, CDR3 protein.

v_call: TRBV10-3; cdr3_length: 9; cdr3_aa: AIGLADTQY
v_call: TRBV12-3/TRBV12-4; cdr3_length: 10; cdr3_aa: ASSQGAGGYT
v_call: TRBV3-1; cdr3_length: 10; cdr3_aa: ASSQVPEKLF
v_call: TRBV9; cdr3_length: 14; cdr3_aa: ASSALSTGMGTEAF
v_call: TRBV18; cdr3_length: 13; cdr3_aa: ASSPPGGLNTEAF
v_call: TRBV10-3; cdr3_length: 11; cdr3_aa: AISEGSHQPQH
v_call: TRBV5-1; cdr3_length: 12; cdr3_aa: ATRKTVISGELF
v_call: TRBV28; cdr3_length: 17; cdr3_aa: ASEWGIRVPETDYNEQF
v_call: TRBV11-3; cdr3_length: 14; cdr3_aa: ASSQGHERERNEQF
v_call: TRBV11-1; cdr3_length: 14; cdr3_aa: ASSLGSGGRTDTQY
v_call: TRBV6-1; cdr3_length: 14; cdr3_aa: ASRRSGAGDYNEQF
v_call: TRBV9; cdr3_length: 12; cdr3_aa: ASSVFYSGNTIY
v_call: TRBV10-1; cdr3_length: 16; cdr3_aa: ASSPVSRGSNSNQPQH
v_call: TRBV20-1; cdr3_length: 12; cdr3_aa: SASRVRGGTEAF
v_call: TRBV6-2/TRBV6-3; cdr3_length: 16; cdr3_aa: ASSRGTSGATSYNEQF
v_call: TRBV2; cdr3_length: 10; cdr3_aa: ASRPQVLGYT
v_call: TRBV6-1; cdr3_length: 11; cdr3_aa: ASSDGGGYGYT
v_call: TRBV4-2; cdr3_length: 13; cdr3_aa: ASSQADSGSYEQY
v_call: TRBV6-6; cdr3_length: 13; cdr3_aa: ASSDTGTGYQPQH
v_call: TRBV6-5; cdr3_length: 13; cdr3_aa: ASSYSGAGVDTQY
v_call: TRBV2; cdr3_length: 12; cdr3_aa: ASSELVSSQPQH
v_call: TRBV5-1; cdr3_length: 12; cdr3_aa: ASSLGAAPDTQY
v_call: TRBV5-1; cdr3_length: 13; cdr3_aa: ASSLEAALSYEQY
v_call: TRBV5-6; cdr3_length: 11; cdr3_aa: ASSLGQVETQY
v_call: TRBV3-1; cdr3_length: 11; cdr3_aa: ASSQDLSGELF
v_call: TRBV7-2; cdr3_length: 14; cdr3_aa: ASSLMAGTSNYGYT
v_call: TRBV2; cdr3_length: 12; cdr3_aa: AGDGTSVGDTQY
v_call: TRBV5-4; cdr3_length: 14; cdr3_aa: ASSLSASGSQPTQY
v_call: TRBV30; cdr3_length: 10; cdr3_aa: AWSGSGNIQY